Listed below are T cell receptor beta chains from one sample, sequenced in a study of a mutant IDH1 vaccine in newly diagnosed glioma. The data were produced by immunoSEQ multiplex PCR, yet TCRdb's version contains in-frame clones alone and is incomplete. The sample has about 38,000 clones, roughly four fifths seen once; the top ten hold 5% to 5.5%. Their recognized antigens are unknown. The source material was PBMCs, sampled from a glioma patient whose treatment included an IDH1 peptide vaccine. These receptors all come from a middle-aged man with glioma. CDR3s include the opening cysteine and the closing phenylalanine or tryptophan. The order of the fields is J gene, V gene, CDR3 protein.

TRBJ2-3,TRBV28,CASSLRGGGTDTQYF
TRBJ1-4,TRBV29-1,CSVRPVLDEKLFF
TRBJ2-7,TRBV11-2,CASSLVQMHYEQYF
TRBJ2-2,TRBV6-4,CASSWTGEGTGELFF
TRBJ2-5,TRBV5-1,CASSPVAGDTETQYF
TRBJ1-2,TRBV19,CAVGEGSFYGYTF
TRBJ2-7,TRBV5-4,CASSLEAGNYEQYF
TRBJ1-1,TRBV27,CASSLTGPFF
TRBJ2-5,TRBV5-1,CAGSRGQQETQYF
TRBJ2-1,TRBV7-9,CASSLDLLAGGRNEQFF
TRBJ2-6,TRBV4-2,CASSRGGLTGANVLTF
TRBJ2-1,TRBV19,CASSTPSGRGEGSYNEQFF
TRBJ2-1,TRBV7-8,CASSLGVWIGASYNEQFF
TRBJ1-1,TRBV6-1,CASNHRANTEAFF
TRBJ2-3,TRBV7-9,CASSGASVSADTQYF
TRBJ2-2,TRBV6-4,CASSPTRLNTGELFF
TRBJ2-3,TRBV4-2,CASSQAGPGTDTQYF
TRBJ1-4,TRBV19,CASSIMGAGNEKLFF
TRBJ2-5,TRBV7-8,CASSLQDRGMSETQYF
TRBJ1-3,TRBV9,CASSSTGVSGNTIYF
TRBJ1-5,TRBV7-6,CASSSTAGGRGNQPQHF
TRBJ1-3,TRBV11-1,CASSYEQLGNTIYF
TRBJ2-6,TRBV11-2,CASSEGGRLSSGANVLTF
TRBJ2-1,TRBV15,CATSEGPWYEQFF
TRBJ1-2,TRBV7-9,CASSLSGSGYTF
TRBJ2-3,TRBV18,CASSPLGTSGADTQYF
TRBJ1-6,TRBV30,CAWSNRNYNSPLHF
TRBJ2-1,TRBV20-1,CSPTDNEQFF
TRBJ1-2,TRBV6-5,CASSYGQGFSYGYTF
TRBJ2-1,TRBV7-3,CASSGPGSSYNEQFF
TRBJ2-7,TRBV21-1,CASWKGAGNEQYF
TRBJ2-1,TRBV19,CASWTGGNNEQFF
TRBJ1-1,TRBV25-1,CASSEERRGTFGAFF
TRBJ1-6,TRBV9,CASSVDSARSPLHF
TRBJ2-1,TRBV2,CASTLGLAGGNEQFF
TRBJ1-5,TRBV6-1,CASSGRGLNQPQHF
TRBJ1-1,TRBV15,CATSRAQSSIVGAFF
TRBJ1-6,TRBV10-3,CAISPRDVNNSPLHF
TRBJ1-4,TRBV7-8,CASSLANGAKLFF
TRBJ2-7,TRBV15,CATSRDLAGRHEQYF
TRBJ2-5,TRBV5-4,CASSLGGLARQETQYF
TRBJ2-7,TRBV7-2,CASSPQSSVREQYF
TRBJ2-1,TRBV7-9,CASSLAVKGNEQFF
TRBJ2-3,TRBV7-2,CASSLVSSGTDTQYF
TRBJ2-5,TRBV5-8,CASSWGRQSTKETQYF
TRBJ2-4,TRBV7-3,CASSLFLTSHKNIQYF
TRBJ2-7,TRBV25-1,CAPSRGKFSYEQYF
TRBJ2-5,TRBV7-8,CASSYGGTGETQYF
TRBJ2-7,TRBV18,CASPAAGREPDEQYF
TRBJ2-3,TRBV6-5,CASSYRGTEDTQYF
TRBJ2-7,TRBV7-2,CASSSPNLYEQYF
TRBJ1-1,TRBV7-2,CASSQTGNTEAFF
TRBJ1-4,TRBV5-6,CASSRLQRTNEKLFF